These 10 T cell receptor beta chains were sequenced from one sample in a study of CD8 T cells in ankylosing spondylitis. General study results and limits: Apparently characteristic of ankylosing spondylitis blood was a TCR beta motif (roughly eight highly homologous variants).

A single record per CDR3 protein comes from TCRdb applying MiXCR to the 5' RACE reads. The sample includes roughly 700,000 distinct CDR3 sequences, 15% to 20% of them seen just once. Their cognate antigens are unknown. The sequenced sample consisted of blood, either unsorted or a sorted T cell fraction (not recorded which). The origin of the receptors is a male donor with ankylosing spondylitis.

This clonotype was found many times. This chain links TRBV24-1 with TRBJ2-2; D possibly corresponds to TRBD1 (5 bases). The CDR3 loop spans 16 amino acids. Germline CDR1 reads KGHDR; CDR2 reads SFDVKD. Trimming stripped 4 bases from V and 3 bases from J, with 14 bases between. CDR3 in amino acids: CATSESGFGDTGELFF. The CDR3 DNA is TGTGCCACCAGTGAATCAGGGTTTGGCGACACCGGGGAGCTGTTTTTT.

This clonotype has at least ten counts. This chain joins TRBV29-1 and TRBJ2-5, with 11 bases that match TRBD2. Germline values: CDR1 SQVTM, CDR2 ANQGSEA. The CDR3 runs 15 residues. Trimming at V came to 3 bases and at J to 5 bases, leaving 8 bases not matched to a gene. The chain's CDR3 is CSVEESASGRETQYF. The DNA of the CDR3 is TGCAGCGTTGAGGAGTCGGCTAGCGGGAGGGAGACCCAGTACTTC.

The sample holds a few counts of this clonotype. The CDR3: CASSLGLAGEFPYNEQFF. Here the CDR3 DNA reads TGTGCCAGCAGCCTGGGACTAGCGGGAGAATTTCCTTACAATGAGCAGTTCTTC. The chain joins TRBV7-8 to TRBJ2-1; 14 bases agree with TRBD2. The CDR3 is 18 amino acids. From germline, CDR1 is SGHVS and CDR2 FQNEAQ. V lost 5 bases, J lost 4 bases, and 10 bases stayed unmatched. The full variable domain, its missing parts supplied by reference TRBV7-8 and TRBJ2-1, is GAGVSQSPRYKVAKRGQDVALRCDPISGHVSLFWYQQALGQGPEFLTYFQNEAQLDKSGLPSDRFFAERPEGSVSTLKIQRTQQEDSAVYLCASSLGLAGEFPYNEQFFGPGTRLTVL.

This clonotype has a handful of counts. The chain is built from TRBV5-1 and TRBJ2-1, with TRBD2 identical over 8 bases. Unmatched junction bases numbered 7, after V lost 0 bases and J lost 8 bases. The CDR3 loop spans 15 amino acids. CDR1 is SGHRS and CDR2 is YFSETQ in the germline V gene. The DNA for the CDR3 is TGCGCCAGCAGCTTGGAACTAGCGGCATCTTATGAGCAGTTCTTC. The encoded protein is CASSLELAASYEQFF.

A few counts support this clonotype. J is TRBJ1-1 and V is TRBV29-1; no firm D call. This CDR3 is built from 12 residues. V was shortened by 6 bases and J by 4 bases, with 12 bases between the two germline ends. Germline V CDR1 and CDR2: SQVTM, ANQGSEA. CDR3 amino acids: CSVRTRGTEAFF. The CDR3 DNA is TGCAGCGTCCGGACCCGGGGCACTGAAGCTTTCTTT.

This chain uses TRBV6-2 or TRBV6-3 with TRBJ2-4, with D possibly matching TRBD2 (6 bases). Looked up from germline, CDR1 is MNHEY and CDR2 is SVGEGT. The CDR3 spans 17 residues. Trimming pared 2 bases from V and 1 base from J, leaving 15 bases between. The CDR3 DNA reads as TGTGCCAGCAGTTACACCGCCCTAGCGTCCGCCAAAAACATTCAGTACTTC. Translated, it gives CASSYTALASAKNIQYF.

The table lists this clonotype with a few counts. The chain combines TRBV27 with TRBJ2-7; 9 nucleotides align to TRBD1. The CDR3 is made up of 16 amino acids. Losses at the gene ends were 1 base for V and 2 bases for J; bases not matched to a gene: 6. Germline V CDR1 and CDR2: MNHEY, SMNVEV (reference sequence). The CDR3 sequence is CASSLLGGQGPYEQYF. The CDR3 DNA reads TGTGCCAGCAGTTTATTGGGGGGACAGGGCCCCTACGAGCAGTACTTC.

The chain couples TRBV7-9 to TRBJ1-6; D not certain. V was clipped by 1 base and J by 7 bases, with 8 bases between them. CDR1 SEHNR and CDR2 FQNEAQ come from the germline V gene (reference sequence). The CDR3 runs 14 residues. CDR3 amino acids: CASSLEGPNSPLHF. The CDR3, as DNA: TGTGCCAGCAGCTTAGAAGGTCCAAATTCACCCCTCCACTTT.

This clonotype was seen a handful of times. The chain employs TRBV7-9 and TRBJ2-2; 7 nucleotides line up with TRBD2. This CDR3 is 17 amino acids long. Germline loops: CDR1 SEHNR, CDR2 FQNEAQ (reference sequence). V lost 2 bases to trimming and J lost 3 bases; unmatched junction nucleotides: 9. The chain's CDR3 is CASSLSGLAEDTGELFF. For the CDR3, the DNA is TGTGCCAGCAGCTTATCAGGCCTAGCGGAGGACACCGGGGAGCTGTTTTTT.

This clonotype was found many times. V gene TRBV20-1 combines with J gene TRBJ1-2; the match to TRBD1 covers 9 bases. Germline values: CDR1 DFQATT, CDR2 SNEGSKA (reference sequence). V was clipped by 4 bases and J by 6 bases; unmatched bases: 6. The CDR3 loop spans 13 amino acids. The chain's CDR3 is CSAILDRGHGYTF. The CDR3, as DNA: TGCAGTGCTATTTTGGACAGGGGACATGGCTACACCTTC.